This is a list of T cell receptor beta chains from one sample in a study of shared clonotypes between healthy human individuals. Method: immunoSEQ multiplex PCR; TCRdb's copy keeps in-frame clones and lacks some. The sample includes 760,000 or so clones, 90% to 98% of them seen just once. Sequencing used naive CD8+ T cells sorted from blood. The source is a man aged 30 to 45 in good health. Each CDR3 is given with its conserved first and last residue. The D gene is left open where the match is weak. The listing skips clone size in some rows; elsewhere it reads once, few, many or a size class.

TGCAGCGTTGGAGGGACAAGCTCCTACGAGCAGTACTTC | CSVGGTSSYEQYF | TRBJ2-7 | TRBV29-1 | NA | NA
TGTGCCAGCACCTCCGGTAAAAAGACTGAAAAACTGTTTTTT | CASTSGKKTEKLFF | TRBJ1-4 | TRBV27 | NA | NA
TGCAGCGTTGAATTATCTAGCGGGGAGTACAATGAGCAGTTCTTC | CSVELSSGEYNEQFF | TRBJ2-1 | TRBV29-1 | once | TRBD2
TGTGCCAGCACGGGGACTTTACAAGAGACCCAGTACTTC | CASTGTLQETQYF | TRBJ2-5 | TRBV11-2 | NA | NA
TGTGCCAGCAGGTCGGGGGGGTCTGTAGCCTACGAGCAGTACTTC | CASRSGGSVAYEQYF | TRBJ2-7 | TRBV27 | NA | TRBD2
TGTGCCAGCAAGGACCTCTACTCTGGGGCCAACGTCCTGACTTTC | CASKDLYSGANVLTF | TRBJ2-6 | TRBV2 | NA | NA
TGTGCCGACGGGTTTTTGGGGCAGGGGGCGTCGGACCGGGAGACCCAGTACTTC | CADGFLGQGASDRETQYF | TRBJ2-5 | TRBV7-9 | NA | TRBD1
TGTGCCAGCAGCCCACTGAGTGGGGTGGTTAGTGAAAAACTGTTTTTT | CASSPLSGVVSEKLFF | TRBJ1-4 | TRBV27 | NA | NA
TGTGCCAGCAGCTTAGAAAGTTTGGGCGAGCAGTACTTC | CASSLESLGEQYF | TRBJ2-7 | TRBV7-8 | NA | NA
TGTGCCAGCAGTTTCAACCTACTAGCGGGGCCTTTTAACACCGGGGAGCTGTTTTTT | CASSFNLLAGPFNTGELFF | TRBJ2-2 | TRBV28 | NA | TRBD2
TGCGCCAGCAGCTTGGCCCAAATAGCGGGCGGGGAGACCCAGTACTTC | CASSLAQIAGGETQYF | TRBJ2-5 | TRBV5-1 | NA | TRBD2
TGCAGCGTTGATGCGGAGCTCCGTGGCTACACCTTC | CSVDAELRGYTF | TRBJ1-2 | TRBV29-1 | NA | NA
TGTGCCAGCAGCCCCCTAACCCAAGGGACAGGGGGCGTAGACACTGAAGCTTTCTTT | CASSPLTQGTGGVDTEAFF | TRBJ1-1 | TRBV7-9 | NA | TRBD1
TGTGCCAGCTCACCTTCCGGGAGGGCAATATCCAATGAGCAGTTCTTC | CASSPSGRAISNEQFF | TRBJ2-1 | TRBV18 | NA | TRBD2
TGTGCCAGCAGCTTAGCGCGGGCGGGAGGGGTGGAGACCCAGTACTTC | CASSLARAGGVETQYF | TRBJ2-5 | TRBV7-6 | NA | TRBD2
TGTGCCAGCAGGCCCGACGGACAAGAGACCCAGTACTTC | CASRPDGQETQYF | TRBJ2-5 | TRBV6-1 | NA | NA
TGTGCCAGCAGCTTAGTGGGTTATCAAGAGACCCAGTACTTC | CASSLVGYQETQYF | TRBJ2-5 | TRBV7-9 | NA | NA
TGTGCCAGCAGCGCCGGGACAGGGCTATTGGGCACAGATACGCAGTATTTT | CASSAGTGLLGTDTQYF | TRBJ2-3 | TRBV9 | NA | TRBD1
TGTGCCAGCAGCTCGGACGGGCAGGTTCTCTACGAGCAGTACTTC | CASSSDGQVLYEQYF | TRBJ2-7 | TRBV7-9 | NA | NA
TGCGCCAGCAGCCAAGCACCGCTTAATGAAAAACTGTTTTTT | CASSQAPLNEKLFF | TRBJ1-4 | TRBV4-1 | NA | NA
TGTGCCAGCTCCCTTGGGGGGAGCTCCTACGAGCAGTACTTC | CASSLGGSSYEQYF | TRBJ2-7 | TRBV27 | NA | NA
TGTGCCAGCTCCCATAGTAAGGACACAGATACGCAGTATTTT | CASSHSKDTDTQYF | TRBJ2-3 | TRBV18 | once | NA
TGTGCCAGCAGCGCGAGGGGGGCAGCGAGCACAGATACGCAGTATTTT | CASSARGAASTDTQYF | TRBJ2-3 | TRBV9 | NA | NA
TGCAGCGTTGAAGGGGCCGTGACTAGCGGGTACAATGAGCAGTTCTTC | CSVEGAVTSGYNEQFF | TRBJ2-1 | TRBV29-1 | once | TRBD2
TGTGCCAGCAGTCCTATAGCGGGAGGAGCAGATACGCAGTATTTT | CASSPIAGGADTQYF | TRBJ2-3 | TRBV6-6 | NA | TRBD2
TGTGCCAGCTCCCCGGGGGCAGAAAATAGCAATCAGCCCCAGCATTTT | CASSPGAENSNQPQHF | TRBJ1-5 | TRBV18 | NA | NA
TGTGCCATCAGTGGATATGAAGGGGGGACGTCTACGTCGAATGAGCAGTTCTTC | CAISGYEGGTSTSNEQFF | TRBJ2-1 | TRBV10-3 | NA | NA
TGCGCCAGCAGCTTGAACCGGGGCCAAAACACCGGGGAGCTGTTTTTT | CASSLNRGQNTGELFF | TRBJ2-2 | TRBV5-1 | NA | NA
TGTGCCAGCAGCGCCGAGGGGGGGATGCTCTACAATGAGCAGTTCTTC | CASSAEGGMLYNEQFF | TRBJ2-1 | TRBV9 | NA | NA
TGCAGCGTTGAGACCGGGACAGGGGACGTCAATGGCTACACCTTC | CSVETGTGDVNGYTF | TRBJ1-2 | TRBV29-1 | NA | TRBD1
TGTGCCAGCAGCCGGGGCAAGGGGTCACCCTACGAGCAGTACTTC | CASSRGKGSPYEQYF | TRBJ2-7 | TRBV7-9 | NA | NA
TGTGCTAGTGGTTTGGGACTATCCCACAATGAGCAGTTCTTC | CASGLGLSHNEQFF | TRBJ2-1 | TRBV12-5 | NA | NA
TGTGCCAGCAGCCAAACAAACTACAATGAGCAGTTCTTC | CASSQTNYNEQFF | TRBJ2-1 | TRBV14 | NA | NA
TGTGCCAGCACGACCCAAACGGGGGACTACAATGAGCAGTTCTTC | CASTTQTGDYNEQFF | TRBJ2-1 | TRBV5-5 | NA | NA
TGTGCCAGCAGCTTAGTGGTGGGCCCGAAAGAGACCCAGTACTTC | CASSLVVGPKETQYF | TRBJ2-5 | TRBV7-9 | NA | NA
TGTGCCAGCAGTAGGACTAGCGGGAGGAGCACAGATACGCAGTATTTT | CASSRTSGRSTDTQYF | TRBJ2-3 | TRBV28 | NA | TRBD2
TGTGCCAGCAGCGTAGATGGCAGCCCCAATACTTTCTACAATGAGCAGTTCTTC | CASSVDGSPNTFYNEQFF | TRBJ2-1 | TRBV9 | NA | NA
TGTGCCAGCTCTAGCGGGAATCTCTACGAGCAGTACTTC | CASSSGNLYEQYF | TRBJ2-7 | TRBV11-3 | NA | TRBD2
TGTGCCAGCAGCGCAGTTGGGACTAGCGGAGACAGTCAAGAGACCCAGTACTTC | CASSAVGTSGDSQETQYF | TRBJ2-5 | TRBV9 | NA | TRBD2
TGCAGCGTTGAAGGACTAGCGGGATTCTCCTACAATGAGCAGTTCTTC | CSVEGLAGFSYNEQFF | TRBJ2-1 | TRBV29-1 | NA | TRBD2
TGTGCCAGTAGTATGTGGAGGGGCTACGAGCAGTACTTC | CASSMWRGYEQYF | TRBJ2-7 | TRBV19 | NA | NA
TGTGCCAGCACGTGGGACGGAGACGAGCAGTACTTC | CASTWDGDEQYF | TRBJ2-7 | TRBV2 | NA | NA
TGTGCCAGCAGCTTAGTAAGGACTGGAGGAGGGTCGTCACATACGCAGTATTTT | CASSLVRTGGGSSHTQYF | TRBJ2-3 | TRBV11-1 | NA | NA
TGCGCCAGCAGCTTGCTCGGGATGCCCGTGGATGAGCAGTTCTTC | CASSLLGMPVDEQFF | TRBJ2-1 | TRBV5-1 | NA | NA
TGTGCCAGCACCAAGGGAGGCGAAGCTTTCTTT | CASTKGGEAFF | TRBJ1-1 | TRBV25-1 | NA | NA
TGTGCCAGCGTAGGGCTACCTAGCGGGAACTACGAGCAGTACTTC | CASVGLPSGNYEQYF | TRBJ2-7 | TRBV27 | NA | TRBD2
TGTGCCAGCAGTTTACCCCCGGTGGGAGACAATTTCGGTAGCTCCTACGAGCAGTACTTC | CASSLPPVGDNFGSSYEQYF | TRBJ2-7 | TRBV28 | NA | NA
TGTGCCAGCAGTTCCGTAACGGGGACAGATACGCAGTATTTT | CASSSVTGTDTQYF | TRBJ2-3 | TRBV6-5 | NA | NA
TGTGCCAGCAGCTTCTTCGTAGGGGCAGGGACCGGGGAGCTGTTTTTT | CASSFFVGAGTGELFF | TRBJ2-2 | TRBV5-8 | once | NA
TGTGCCAGCAGCTTAGCTTCGGCAGGACGTAATGAAAAACTGTTTTTT | CASSLASAGRNEKLFF | TRBJ1-4 | TRBV7-9 | NA | NA
TGCAGCGTTGAGGAGGGACAGGGGGCAGAGACCCAGTACTTC | CSVEEGQGAETQYF | TRBJ2-5 | TRBV29-1 | NA | TRBD1
TGTGCCAGCAGTCCGACTTTCTCCAGCGGGAGACTGTATGATACGCAGTATTTT | CASSPTFSSGRLYDTQYF | TRBJ2-3 | TRBV27 | NA | TRBD2
TGTGCCAGCAGCGGTAGCGGAGTGAACACCGGGGAGCTGTTTTTT | CASSGSGVNTGELFF | TRBJ2-2 | TRBV25-1 | NA | NA
TGTGCCAGCAGTTACTCGAGGGACAGTCTCGATGAGCAGTTCTTC | CASSYSRDSLDEQFF | TRBJ2-1 | TRBV6-5 | NA | TRBD1
TGTGCCAGCAGCTCCGGACTAGCGGGCACAGATACGCAGTATTTT | CASSSGLAGTDTQYF | TRBJ2-3 | TRBV27 | NA | TRBD2
TGTGCCAGCAGCCCTGGTGGCACAGATACGCAGTATTTT | CASSPGGTDTQYF | TRBJ2-3 | TRBV7-9 | NA | NA
TGTGCCAGCAGCGTAGAGGGGGGAACTAGCACAGATACGCAGTATTTT | CASSVEGGTSTDTQYF | TRBJ2-3 | TRBV9 | NA | NA
TGCGCCAGCAGTAGGACCCCGGGACAGGGGGTCCACGAGCAGTACTTC | CASSRTPGQGVHEQYF | TRBJ2-7 | TRBV10-1 | NA | TRBD1
TGTGCCAGCAGTTTAAGACTAGCGGGAGAGGTCCCCGAGCAGTACTTC | CASSLRLAGEVPEQYF | TRBJ2-7 | TRBV27 | NA | TRBD2